This T cell receptor (beta chain) is drawn from a study of CXCR3-negative and CXCR3-positive naive CD8 T cells. Overall study context: Across all libraries, TRB reads numbered 120 million to 150 million, with about 1.5 +/- 0.3 million in each library.

To note about this clonotype: The antigen is not known.

Study-level findings and limits: In CXCR3-positive naive cells, the TRB CDR3s were more hydrophobic than in CXCR3-negative naive cells. Surface CD5 looked about the same in the naive subsets, so the authors worked out TCR strength from TRB CDR3 properties.

Through 5' RACE with UMI labels, the TRB cDNA libraries were prepared. Each CDR3 protein gets one entry in TCRdb, which reprocessed the 5' RACE reads and gives no DNA. This sample's table reports 23,000 or so distinct CDR3 sequences. Naive cells were sorted as CD45RO-, CCR7+, CD27+ and CD95-. This sequence was found in a human donor in good health. Some clones in this sample may be carry-over from other donors' samples. Sequenced material: naive CXCR3- CD8+ T cells from blood. Subset noted: CD45RO-CCR7+CD27+CD95- naive CD8+ T cells lacking CXCR3 (TNR3-).

The CDR3 here is CSASSADTDTQYF. The V call is TRBV20-1, the J call TRBJ2-3; the D gene TCRdb calls, TRBD2, cannot be checked with no DNA. Germline CDR1 DFQATT, CDR2 SNEGSKA (reference sequence). The CDR3 runs 13 residues.